The clone carrying this T cell receptor (beta chain) appeared many times. The data were obtained in a study of low-dose radiotherapy and immunotherapy resistance in tumors. Study details: Treatment of Cohort 1 consisted of 0.5 Gy per fraction every 2 weeks, adding up to 6.5 Gy. A dose of 1 Gy per fraction every two weeks went to Cohort 2, totaling 13 Gy over 26 weeks. On cycle 1 day 1, patients started four cycles of oral aspirin 300 mg daily.

Time point described: after trial treatment. As for treatment: LDRT plus nivolumab, ipilimumab, low-dose cyclophosphamide and aspirin (RACIN trial). Eligibility was restricted to patients presenting with advanced solid tumors that lacked tumor-infiltrating lymphocytes. TRAV- and TRBV-specific primers, spanning alpha and beta chains, primed first-strand cDNA. Both a constant-region primer and a V-primer adapter served to amplify TCRs across roughly 22 PCR cycles. Each CDR3 protein is one row after TCRdb ran MiXCR on the reads. This table has about 39,000 distinct CDR3 sequences, roughly 20% appearing once. Looked up from germline, CDR1 is MNHEY and CDR2 is SVGAGI. CDR3 length: 12 residues. Trimming removed 5 bases from V and 6 bases from J, with 11 bases in between.

This specimen was PBMCs, taken after low-dose radiotherapy plus immunotherapy. This chain joins TRBV6-5 and TRBJ2-7; a weak D match, TRBD2 (5 bases). The sequence was collected from a female donor with ovarian cancer. The CDR3 coding sequence is TGTGCCAGCAGTCGCACTAGTGCCGAGCAGTACTTC. Translated, it gives CASSRTSAEQYF.